What follows is one TCR beta chain and its context. The V end lost 3 bases, the J end lost 7 bases, and 10 bases lay between the germline ends. The CDR3 extends over 13 amino acids. CDR1 and CDR2 from the germline V gene are GTSNPN and SVGIG (reference sequence). TCRdb's copy holds only in-frame clones and misses some; the assay was immunoSEQ multiplex PCR. The sample holds fewer than 130,000 clones, around 90% seen once. The sample belongs to a study of blood T cell repertoires in COVID-19. The sequence came from a human donor in a cohort sampled during active COVID-19. Sequencing input: peripheral blood. The chain links TRBV30 to TRBJ1-6, with a possible D match to TRBD1 (5 bases). CDR3 amino acids: CAWRVPGNSPLHF. CDR3 nucleotide sequence: TGTGCCTGGAGGGTACCAGGGAATTCACCCCTCCACTTT.